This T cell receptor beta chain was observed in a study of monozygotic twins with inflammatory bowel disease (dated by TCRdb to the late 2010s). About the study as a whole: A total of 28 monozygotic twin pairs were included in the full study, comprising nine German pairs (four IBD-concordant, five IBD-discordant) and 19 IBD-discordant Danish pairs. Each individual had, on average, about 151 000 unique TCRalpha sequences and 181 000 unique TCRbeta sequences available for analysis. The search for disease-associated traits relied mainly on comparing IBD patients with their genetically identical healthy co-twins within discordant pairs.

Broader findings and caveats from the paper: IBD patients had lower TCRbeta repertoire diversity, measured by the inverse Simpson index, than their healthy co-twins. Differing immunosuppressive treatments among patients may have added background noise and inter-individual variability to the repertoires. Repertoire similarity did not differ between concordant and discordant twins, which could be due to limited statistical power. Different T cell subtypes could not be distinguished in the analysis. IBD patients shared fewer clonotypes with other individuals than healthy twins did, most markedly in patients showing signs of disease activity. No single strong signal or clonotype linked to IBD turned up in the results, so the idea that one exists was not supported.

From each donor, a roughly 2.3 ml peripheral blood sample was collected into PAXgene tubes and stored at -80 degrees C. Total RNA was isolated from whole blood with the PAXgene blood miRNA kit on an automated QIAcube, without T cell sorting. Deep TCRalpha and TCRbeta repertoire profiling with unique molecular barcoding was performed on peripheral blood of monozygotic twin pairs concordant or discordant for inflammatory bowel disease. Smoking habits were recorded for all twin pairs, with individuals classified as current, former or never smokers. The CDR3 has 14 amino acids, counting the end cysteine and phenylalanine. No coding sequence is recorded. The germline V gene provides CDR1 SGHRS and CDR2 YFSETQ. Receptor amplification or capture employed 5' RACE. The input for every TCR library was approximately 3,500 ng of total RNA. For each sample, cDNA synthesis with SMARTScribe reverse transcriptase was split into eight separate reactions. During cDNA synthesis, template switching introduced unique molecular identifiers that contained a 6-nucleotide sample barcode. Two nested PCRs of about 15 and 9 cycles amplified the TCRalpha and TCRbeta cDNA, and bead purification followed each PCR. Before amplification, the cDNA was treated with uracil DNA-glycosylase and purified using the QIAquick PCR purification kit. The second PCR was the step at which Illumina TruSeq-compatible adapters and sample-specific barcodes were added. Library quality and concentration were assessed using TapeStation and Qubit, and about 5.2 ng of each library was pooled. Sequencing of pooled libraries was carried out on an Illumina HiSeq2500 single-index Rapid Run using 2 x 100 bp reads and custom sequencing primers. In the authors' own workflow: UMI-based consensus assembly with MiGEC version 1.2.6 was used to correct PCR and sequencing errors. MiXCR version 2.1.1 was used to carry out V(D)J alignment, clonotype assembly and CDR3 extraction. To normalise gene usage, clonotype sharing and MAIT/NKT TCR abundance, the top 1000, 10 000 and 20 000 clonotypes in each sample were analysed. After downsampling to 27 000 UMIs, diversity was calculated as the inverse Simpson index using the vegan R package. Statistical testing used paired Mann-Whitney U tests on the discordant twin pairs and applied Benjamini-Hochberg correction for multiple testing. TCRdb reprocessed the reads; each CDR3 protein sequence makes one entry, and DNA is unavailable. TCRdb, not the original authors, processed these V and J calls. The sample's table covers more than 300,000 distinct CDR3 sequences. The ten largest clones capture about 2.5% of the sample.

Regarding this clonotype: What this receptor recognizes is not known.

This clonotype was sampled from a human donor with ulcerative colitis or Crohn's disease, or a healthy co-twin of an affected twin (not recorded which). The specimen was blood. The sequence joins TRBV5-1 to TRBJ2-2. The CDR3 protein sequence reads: CASSLKAYTGELFF.